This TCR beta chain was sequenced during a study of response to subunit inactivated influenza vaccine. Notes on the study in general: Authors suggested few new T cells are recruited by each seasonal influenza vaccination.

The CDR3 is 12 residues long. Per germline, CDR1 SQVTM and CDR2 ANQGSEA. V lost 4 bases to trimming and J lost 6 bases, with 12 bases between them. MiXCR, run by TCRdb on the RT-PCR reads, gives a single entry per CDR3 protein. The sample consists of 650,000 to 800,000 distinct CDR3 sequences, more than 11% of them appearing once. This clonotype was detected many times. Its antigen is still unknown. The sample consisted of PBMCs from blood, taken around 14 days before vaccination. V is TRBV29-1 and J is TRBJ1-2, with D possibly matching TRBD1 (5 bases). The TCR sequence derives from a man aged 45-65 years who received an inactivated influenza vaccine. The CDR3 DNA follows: TGCAGCGTTGGGGGGATATCAAATGGCTACACCTTC. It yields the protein CSVGGISNGYTF.